This entry describes one T cell receptor beta chain. The antigen is unknown. This record belongs to a study of T-cell reconstitution after alpha-beta-depleted transplantation in children. The CDR3 has 16 residues. Germline V gives CDR1 MGHRA, CDR2 YSYEKL. The V segment lost 5 bases and the J segment 6 bases; nucleotides outside the gene matches: 8. Study-level findings and limits: Newly produced T cells mostly accounted for T-cell counts and diversity one year post-transplant. There were some patients whose high TCRbeta diversity at day 60 came from surviving recipient T cells and thymic progenitors. Several hundred rapidly expanded clones from non-depleted graft cells reportedly supplied alpha-beta T cells about two months post-transplant.

Unique molecular identifiers were incorporated when the TCRbeta library was constructed. One entry per CDR3 protein, called by TCRdb with MiXCR from the PCR reads. Among about 310,000 distinct CDR3 sequences listed, approximately 23% were seen once. The input for sequencing was PBMCs, mostly from graft donor cells, taken 180 days after TCRalphabeta/CD19-depleted stem cell transplant. The sequence derives from a male patient between 5 and 17 years old who had a stem cell transplant for acute lymphoblastic leukemia, so the T cells may come from the graft donor. V gene TRBV4-1 combines with J gene TRBJ1-6; 9 bases align to TRBD1. The CDR3 spells CASSSRRGQGNSPLHF. The CDR3 DNA reads as TGCGCCAGCAGCTCAAGGAGGGGACAGGGTAATTCACCCCTCCACTTT.